This entry describes one TCR beta chain. Its antigen is still unknown. The sample holds no much larger clone one base away, and base qualities are not on file. This sample is part of a study of blood T cell repertoires in COVID-19 (dated by TCRdb to the early 2020s). About the full investigation: Samples covering the acute and convalescent phases of COVID-19 were provided by collaborators in the United States, Italy and Spain. The material from the prospective study consisted of cDNA or gDNA derived from T cells, B-cell-depleted T cells, or PBMCs. Subjects who had been exposed to COVID-19, were actively infected with it, or had recovered from it provided the deeply sampled blood TCRbeta repertoires that made up the dataset. The repertoires were released in a freely available public database meant as a resource for research on the immune response to SARS-CoV-2. The samples were drawn from two sources: the first 160 participants of the ongoing ImmuneRACE study, and over 1,000 subjects contributed by 6 global collaborators. Nearly every sample came with metadata listing a de-identified subject ID, COVID-19 status, age in years and sex. Where HLA class I and class II types were available, the types were taken from metadata supplied by the sample provider, not from assay-based typing.

Participants in the prospective study were aged about 18 to 89 years, lived in about two dozen United States geographic areas, and enrolled through a virtual design. In the prospective study, participants were assigned to cohorts based on the clinical history participants reported in a screening survey and a study questionnaire. In the prospective study, whole blood, serum and a nasopharyngeal or oropharyngeal swab were collected from each participant by mobile phlebotomists. Prospective study participants could optionally give additional blood draws and questionnaires over an approximately two-month period. Before DNA extraction, blood samples from the prospective study were shipped at room temperature or frozen. Study-wide conclusions, independent of this receptor: The quantity of clinical and demographic metadata differed by source and by participant and was supplied without curation.

V is cut back by 1 base and J by 5 bases, with 11 bases in the junction unmatched. Including the terminal cysteine and phenylalanine, the CDR3 comprises 17 residues. Just CDR3 DNA is preserved here, 51 bases in frame from base 1. The CDR1 and CDR2 encoded by the germline V gene are KGHDR and SFDVKD. The immunoSEQ Assay, a bias-controlled multiplex PCR, was used to amplify TCRbeta CDR3 regions from genomic DNA. As for the original processing: Within the assay, amplification of reference gene primers was used to estimate how many nucleated cells each sample contained. To quantify the absolute abundance of each unique TCRbeta CDR3 rearrangement, sequence reads were collapsed and filtered. For each sample, productive Simpson clonality was calculated by taking the square root of Simpson's diversity index across productive rearrangements. Here the immuneACCESS table is served through TCRdb, limited to in-frame sequences with V and J called. Missing clones are a known gap in these copies; in checked studies unresolved V genes cover under half, and the rest lacks a known reason. That table furnishes V, J and clone size, whereas the DNA furnished D and trimming. Within this sample are around 250,000 clones, with about 91% of them counted one time only. The ten largest clones take up 1% to 1.5% of the sample.

This chain joins TRBV24-1 to TRBJ1-2, and 8 bases in between align with TRBD1. Input material: PBMCs or T cells enriched from blood (not recorded which). The TCR comes from a human donor in a cohort exposed to, infected with or recovered from COVID-19 (not recorded which). The donor label of this sample is uncertain. In nucleotides, the sequence is TGTGCCACCAGTGATTTTGGGGGCGACAGGGGAAATTATGGCTACACCTTC. Translated, this is CATSDFGGDRGNYGYTF.